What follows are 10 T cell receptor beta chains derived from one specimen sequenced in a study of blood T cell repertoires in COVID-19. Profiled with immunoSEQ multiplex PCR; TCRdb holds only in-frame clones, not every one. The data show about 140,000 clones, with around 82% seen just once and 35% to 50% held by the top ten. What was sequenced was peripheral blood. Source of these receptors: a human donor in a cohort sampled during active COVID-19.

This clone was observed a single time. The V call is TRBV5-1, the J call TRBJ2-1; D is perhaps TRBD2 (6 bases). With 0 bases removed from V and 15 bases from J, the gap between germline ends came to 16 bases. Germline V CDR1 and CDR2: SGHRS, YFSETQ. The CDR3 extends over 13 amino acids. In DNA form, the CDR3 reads TGCGCCAGCAGCTTGGACGGGGGTGGGGATGCGTTCTTC. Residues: CASSLDGGGDAFF. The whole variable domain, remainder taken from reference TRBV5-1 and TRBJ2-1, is KAGVTQTPRYLIKTRGQQVTLSCSPISGHRSVSWYQQTPGQGLQFLFEYFSETQRNKGNFPGRFSGRQFSNSRSEMNVSTLELGDSALYLCASSLDGGGDAFFGPGTRLTVL.

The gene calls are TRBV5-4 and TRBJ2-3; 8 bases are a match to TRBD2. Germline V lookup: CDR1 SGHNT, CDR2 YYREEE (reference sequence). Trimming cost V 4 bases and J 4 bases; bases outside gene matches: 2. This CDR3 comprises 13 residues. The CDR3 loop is CASSPGGADTQYF. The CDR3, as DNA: TGTGCCAGCAGCCCGGGAGGGGCAGATACGCAGTATTTT.

The CDR3 coding sequence is TGTGCCAGTAGTATAGAGGGGACAAATTCACCCCTCCACTTT. Encoded protein: CASSIEGTNSPLHF. The J gene is TRBJ1-6, the V gene TRBV19; perhaps TRBD1 as D (6 bases). Trimming removed 0 bases at V and 7 bases at J, with 7 bases between. Germline V CDR1 and CDR2: LNHDA, SQIVND (reference sequence). The CDR3 sequence is 14 residues long.

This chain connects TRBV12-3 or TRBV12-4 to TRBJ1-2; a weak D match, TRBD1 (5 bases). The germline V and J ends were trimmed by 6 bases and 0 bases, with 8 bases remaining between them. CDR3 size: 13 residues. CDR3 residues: CASSSTANYGYTF. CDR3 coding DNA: TGTGCCAGCAGCTCGACAGCTAACTATGGCTACACCTTC.

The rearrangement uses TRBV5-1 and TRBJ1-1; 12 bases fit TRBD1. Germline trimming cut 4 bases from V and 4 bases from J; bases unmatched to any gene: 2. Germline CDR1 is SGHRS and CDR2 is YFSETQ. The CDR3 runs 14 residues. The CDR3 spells CASSVGQGATEAFF. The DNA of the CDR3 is TGCGCCAGCAGCGTGGGACAGGGGGCCACTGAAGCTTTCTTT.

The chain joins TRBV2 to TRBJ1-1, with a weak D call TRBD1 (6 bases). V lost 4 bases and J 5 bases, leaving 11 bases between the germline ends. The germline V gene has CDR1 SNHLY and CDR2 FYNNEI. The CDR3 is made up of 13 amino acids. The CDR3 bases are TGTGCCAGCAGTGTAGGGGGGGAGACTGAAGCTTTCTTT. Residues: CASSVGGETEAFF.

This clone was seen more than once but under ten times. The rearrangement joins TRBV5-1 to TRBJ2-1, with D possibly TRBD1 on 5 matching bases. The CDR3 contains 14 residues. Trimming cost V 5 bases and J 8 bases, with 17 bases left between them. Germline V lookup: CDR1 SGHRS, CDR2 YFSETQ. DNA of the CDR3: TGCGCCAGCAGTCCCTACGACAGTGACCATGAGCAGTTCTTC. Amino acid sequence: CASSPYDSDHEQFF.

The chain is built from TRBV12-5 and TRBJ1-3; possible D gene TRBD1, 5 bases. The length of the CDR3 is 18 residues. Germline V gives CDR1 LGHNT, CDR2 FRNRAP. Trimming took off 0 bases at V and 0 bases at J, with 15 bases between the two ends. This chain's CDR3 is CASGLVGAGLASGNTIYF. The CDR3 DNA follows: TGTGCTAGTGGTTTGGTAGGGGCCGGGTTAGCCTCTGGAAACACCATATATTTT.

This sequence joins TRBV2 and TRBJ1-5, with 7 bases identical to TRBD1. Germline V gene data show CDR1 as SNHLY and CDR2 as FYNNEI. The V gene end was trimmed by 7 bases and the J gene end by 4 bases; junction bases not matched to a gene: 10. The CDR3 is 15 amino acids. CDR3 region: CASTGPAGGNQPQHF. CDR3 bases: TGTGCCAGCACCGGGCCGGCAGGGGGTAATCAGCCCCAGCATTTT.

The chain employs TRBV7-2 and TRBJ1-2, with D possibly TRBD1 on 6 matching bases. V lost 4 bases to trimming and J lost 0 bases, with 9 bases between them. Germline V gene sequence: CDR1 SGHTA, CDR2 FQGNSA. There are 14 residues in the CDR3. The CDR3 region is CASSYRDTNYGYTF. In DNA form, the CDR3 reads TGTGCCAGCAGCTACCGGGACACTAACTATGGCTACACCTTC.